This T cell receptor (beta chain) was obtained from a study of shared clonotypes between healthy human individuals. Study observations and caveats: In contrast to clonotypes shared by all four donors, non-shared clonotypes had lower generation probabilities.

V was cut by 0 bases and J by 0 bases, with 2 bases left in between. The CDR3 runs to 13 residues. Germline V gene sequence: CDR1 SGHNT, CDR2 YENEEA. A remark on this clone: Its antigen is unknown. Given a much more abundant clone one base away, this may be a read error. This sample also contains other DNA sequences that code for the same CDR3.

Measured with immunoSEQ multiplex PCR; TCRdb has only the in-frame clones, and not every one. The sample shows over 2 million clones, 90% to 95% of them seen only once. Material for sequencing was naive CD4+ T cells sorted from blood. Subset reported: CD45RA+ positively selected. This TCR came from a man aged 18 to 30 in good health. This chain connects TRBV11-3 to TRBJ1-1; D remains ambiguous. The CDR3 sequence is CASSLEMNTEAFF. As DNA, the CDR3 is TGTGCCAGCAGCTTAGAAATGAACACTGAAGCTTTCTTT.